The rows below give T cell receptor beta chains drawn from one sample of a study of blood T cells in healthy people across ages. TCRdb reanalysed the 5' RACE reads using MiXCR and keeps one entry per CDR3 protein. The sample contains some 1,500,000 distinct CDR3 sequences, 42% of which appear only once. The source material was blood. All receptors come from a woman between 18 and 29 years old in good health. Both conserved end residues are part of each CDR3. Fields, in order: V gene, J gene, CDR3 protein.

TRBV5-4	TRBJ1-1	CASTRTGSNHGAFF
TRBV27	TRBJ2-1	CASSHPLAGGRHNEQFF
TRBV9	TRBJ2-5	CASSVVDQGPETQYF
TRBV15	TRBJ1-2	CATSRVDLLDRGDYGYTF
TRBV4-1	TRBJ2-5	CANSQWTLETQYF
TRBV11-2	TRBJ2-2	CASSFLAGVNTGELFF
TRBV5-1	TRBJ2-2	CASSLEPQGSNTGELFF
TRBV4-1	TRBJ2-7	CASSQISGTPTSYEQYF
TRBV4-2	TRBJ2-1	CASSGAGRVYNEQFF
TRBV7-2	TRBJ1-1	CASSRVQREAFF
TRBV18	TRBJ2-1	CASSPPTEIYNEQFF
TRBV20-1	TRBJ2-7	CSGEGGTYEQYF
TRBV20-1	-	CSAGQRYEQYF
TRBV28	TRBJ2-1	CASDVRWREIYNEQFF
TRBV25-1	TRBJ1-2	CATKEANYGYTF
TRBV7-4	TRBJ2-1	CASSRTSGGFSHEQFF